This T cell receptor (beta chain) was captured in a study of cytomegalovirus exposure and HLA in healthy donors (dated by TCRdb to the late 2010s). As for the study more broadly: An earlier analysis of 587 of the donors reported more than 250 Gb of sequence data and roughly 100 million unique TCR beta sequences from about 179 million T cells. About 300 gigabases of sequencing data and around 80 million unique TCR sequences made up an early release that covered approximately 650 HLA-typed donors. The genetic ancestry cluster associated with self-reported Caucasian donors included 80% to 90% of the roughly 400 genotyped donors. The aim of the study was to test whether cataloging public T cell receptors could identify signatures of past pathogen exposure. The T cell repertoires of 666 subjects were profiled by immunosequencing and related to cytomegalovirus serostatus. A separate validation cohort of approximately 120 different subjects was used in addition to the approximately 610-subject first cohort. To predict cytomegalovirus infection status, the study combined high-throughput TCR immunosequencing, statistical association of individual TCRs with disease status, and machine learning. A later analysis re-analyzed previously published TCR beta repertoires from approximately 700 donors and added high-resolution HLA genotyping to study TCR occurrence patterns. The later analysis used no new phenotypic data to find candidate immune exposures, relying instead on TCR beta sequences and their occurrence across donors. In an earlier analysis of roughly 600 of the donors, high-throughput TCR beta sequencing was used to judge whether each TCR beta V gene segment behaved as functional or pseudogenic. Alongside the repertoire data, information on donor age, sex, ethnicity and CMV serostatus was compiled. Genome-wide SNP genotypes for about 65% of the 666 donors were used in a later genetic analysis, which treated that subset as a discovery cohort. All discovery cohort repertoires had been generated on a single sequencing platform. Both class I and class II loci were covered by HLA typing, at four-digit resolution. The number of typed donors differed by locus: about 620-640 for A, B, C, DRB1 and DQB1; 500 to 550 for DQA1; fewer than 610 for DPA1; and about 470 for DPB1. A few DR-DQ haplotypes were handled as single units for association and clustering because linkage in the cohort was strong. Across 398 genotyped donors of the cohort, an average of about 250,000 unique TCR beta nucleotide sequences per donor were sequenced, and roughly 20% of those sequences were non-productive. Study-wide findings and limitations: Because HLA typing was unavailable for some donors at each locus, only the typed subset was used in association tests. The sequencing pipeline was judged likely to have produced a cluster of highly shared sequence variants as a technical artifact. According to a later analysis, most CMV-associated TCR beta chains appeared to be HLA-restricted, and the HLA associations seemed to be driven largely by CMV exposure. The earlier analysis of fewer than 750 of the donors excluded fewer than 20 rarely observed V segments, including chromosome 9 orphons, because counts were too low. Correlated functional status among segregating V segments might be attributable to linkage disequilibrium, but an unknown experimental factor could not be ruled out. For the cohort, immune exposure information was limited to CMV serostatus. Because the 87-base-pair reads could not distinguish some IMGT-functional V segments, including TRBV6-2 and TRBV6-3, those segments were excluded. While some public TCRs were present in many individuals, most TCR sequences turned up only very rarely across donors. According to a later genetic analysis, donors in an Asian-associated ancestry cluster had fewer N-insertions in productive TCRs than the approximately 630-donor mean. In both the original and validation cohorts, the classifier was reported to diagnose cytomegalovirus status with high specificity and sensitivity. The presence/absence analyses assumed that sequencing depth was roughly uniform across donors, and that assumption may not be true. According to a later analysis, parvovirus B19, influenza, CMV and Epstein-Barr virus appeared linked to several top co-occurrence clusters. When HLA alleles, especially DR and DQ, strongly co-occurred, attributing TCR associations to individual alleles was difficult. This cohort had only TCR beta chains sequenced, and the lack of alpha or paired-chain data limited which features could be detected. A few of the identified cytomegalovirus-associated TCR beta chains were confirmed in vitro to be specific for cytomegalovirus antigens. In a later analysis, TCR association rates were found to vary across HLA loci, with the most associated TCRs seen for DRB1 alleles and the fewest for HLA-C alleles. A further reported finding was that TCR beta sequences accurately predicted the HLA-A and HLA-B alleles for most subjects in the first cohort. In a later analysis, 15,000 to 20,000 TCR beta sequences were associated with specific HLA alleles at a false discovery rate of 0.05. An earlier analysis of around 500 of the donors showed that most TCR beta V segments appeared in productive rearrangements either about 87% or about 30% of the time, which broadly matched IMGT annotations. A later genetic analysis associated a missense DCLRE1C variant with V-gene and J-gene trimming of TCR beta chains, and an independent cohort replicated the association. A total of about 180 TCR beta chains were listed by the study as associated with cytomegalovirus. According to the authors, the approach could potentially be generalized to other disease states and immunological phenotypes. A later analysis found that HLA-associated TCR beta chains were more clonally expanded and had lower generation probabilities than equally common non-associated chains.

The CDR3 holds 14 amino acids from the cysteine to the phenylalanine. The sequence is cut down to CDR3 DNA, 42 bases in frame from base 1. CDR1 is given as MDHEN and CDR2 as SYDVKM, both from the germline V gene. The V end loses 3 bases and the J end loses 0 bases, and a stretch of 6 bases separates them. Receptor amplification or capture employed the immunoSEQ multiplex PCR assay. For the multiplex PCR, a mixture combining 60 forward primers for TCR Vbeta segments and 13 reverse primers for TCR Jbeta segments was used. Amplification of the CDR3 region of rearranged TCR beta genes was performed with a multiplex PCR assay on genomic DNA. The amplified TCR beta libraries were sequenced on the Illumina HiSeq System as 87-base-pair reads. In the original analysis: A later analysis tallied 70 million to 100 million unique TCR beta chains across the roughly 610 repertoires, and around 10 million of those chains were shared by two or more donors. Raw reads were error-corrected and collapsed into unique sequences with a nearest-neighbor algorithm that merged closely related sequences to remove PCR and sequencing errors. To assign V, D and J gene segments, CDR3 sequences were aligned to IMGT reference sequences. For a sequence to be retained, at least a six-nucleotide match to both a V gene segment and a J gene segment was required. Rearrangements were classified as productive when the CDR3 lacked stop codons and remained in frame with V and J, and all other rearrangements were classified as non-productive. Following IMGT convention, CDR3 was defined as the stretch from the second conserved V-encoded cysteine to the conserved J-encoded phenylalanine. Sequences without an unambiguous match to a single V gene segment were excluded from the earlier analysis of almost 600 of the donors. In an earlier analysis of 587 of the donors, a V segment was called functional when productive rearrangements were above 56.7%, and segregating when the standard deviation between donors exceeded 5%. A statistical classification framework was developed to diagnose cytomegalovirus status using the catalog of TCR beta chain sequences. In a later analysis, TCR nucleotide sequences were compared against IMGT/GENE-DB human TR gene sequences so that V and J genes could be assigned. Using the TCRdist pipeline, a later analysis assigned CDR3 sequences along with most-parsimonious VDJ recombination scenarios. In a later analysis, each TCR beta chain was defined by its CDR3 amino acid sequence together with its V-gene family, and reads lacking a unique V-gene family were excluded. As a way to deal with suspected cross-contamination and a sequencing artifact, a later analysis dropped under 600 nucleotide sequences that were highly shared and had low generation probability. In a later analysis, a clonal expansion index was calculated for each public chain from normalized within-repertoire ranks of inferred template counts. In a later analysis, generation probabilities were computed with a VDJ recombination model fitted to out-of-frame rearrangements, and the resulting probabilities were checked against IGoR. In a later analysis, hypergeometric tests were used to score TCR-TCR, TCR-HLA and TCR-CMV co-occurrence, with a repertoire-size bias correction applied to TCR pairs. A later analysis estimated false discovery rates by permuting HLA or CMV assignments 20 times. In a later analysis, co-occurring TCRs were grouped using DBSCAN, with TCRdist sequence similarity added in when clustering inside HLA-allele-positive subsets. For co-occurrence clustering, repertoires with fewer than 30,000 or more than 120,000 public chains were excluded, along with roughly 5 repertoires with anomalous nucleotide sharing. Drawn from immuneACCESS, this table holds only the in-frame rearrangements with V and J called that TCRdb kept. Clones are partly lost; checked studies trace under half to an unresolved V gene and leave the rest unexplained. Clonal size and the V and J genes are those of that table, whereas D and trimming came from the DNA. This sample's clone table shows 70,000 to 75,000 clones. 3.8% of the sample is taken by the ten largest.

The cohort was made up of 666 healthy bone marrow donors. Cohort members were all nominally healthy when sampled, although unrecorded immune exposures were likely present. The donor was CMV seropositive and belonged to the group of about 290 seropositive cohort members. Each donor provided a peripheral blood sample, and peripheral blood mononuclear cells were used for TCR beta sequencing. The Qiagen DNeasy Blood Extraction Kit was used to extract genomic DNA from the blood cell samples. With respect to this clone: The clone's antigen remains unknown.

The sequence came from a female donor in good health and CMV-seropositive. The specimen was PBMCs. The sequence is built from TRBV28 and TRBJ1-3; the D gene cannot be resolved reliably. CDR3 reads: CASSFAGSGNTIYF. DNA sequence: TGTGCCAGCAGTTTCGCAGGCTCTGGAAACACCATATATTTT.